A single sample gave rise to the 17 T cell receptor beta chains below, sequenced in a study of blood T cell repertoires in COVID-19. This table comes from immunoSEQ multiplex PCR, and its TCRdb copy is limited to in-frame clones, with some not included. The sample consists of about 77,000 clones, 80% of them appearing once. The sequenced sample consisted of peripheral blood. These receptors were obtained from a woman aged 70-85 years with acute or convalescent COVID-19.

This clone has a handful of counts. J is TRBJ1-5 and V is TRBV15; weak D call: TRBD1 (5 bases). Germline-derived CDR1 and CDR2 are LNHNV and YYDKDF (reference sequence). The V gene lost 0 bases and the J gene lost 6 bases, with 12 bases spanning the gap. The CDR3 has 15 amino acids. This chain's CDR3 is CATSRESQGGQPQHF. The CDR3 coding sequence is TGTGCCACCAGCAGAGAGTCTCAGGGAGGTCAGCCCCAGCATTTT. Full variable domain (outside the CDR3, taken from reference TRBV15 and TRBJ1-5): DAMVIQNPRYQVTQFGKPVTLSCSQTLNHNVMYWYQQKSSQAPKLLFHYYDKDFNNEADTPDNFQSRRPNTSFCFLDIRSPGLGDTAMYLCATSRESQGGQPQHFGDGTRLSIL.

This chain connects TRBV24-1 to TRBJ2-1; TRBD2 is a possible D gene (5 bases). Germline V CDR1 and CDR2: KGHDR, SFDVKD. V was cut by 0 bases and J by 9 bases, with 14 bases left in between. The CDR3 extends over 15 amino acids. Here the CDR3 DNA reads TGTGCCACCAGTGATTTGGCCGTCCATGCGGGTGAGCAGTTCTTC. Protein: CATSDLAVHAGEQFF.

Here the CDR3 reads CASSQSNGRCGNQPQHF. The CDR3 DNA reads TGCGCCAGCAGTCAATCGAATGGGAGGTGCGGCAATCAGCCCCAGCATTTT. V gene TRBV23-1 combines with J gene TRBJ1-5, with D hard to call. TRBV23-1 is an open reading frame, and its role is uncertain. V lost 0 bases, J lost 2 bases, and 14 bases lay in between. CDR3 length: 17 amino acids.

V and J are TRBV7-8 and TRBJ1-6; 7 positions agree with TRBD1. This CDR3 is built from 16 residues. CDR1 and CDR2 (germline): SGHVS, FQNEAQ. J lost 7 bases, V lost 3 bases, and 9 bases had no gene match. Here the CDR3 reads CASSFFGRGQNSPLHF. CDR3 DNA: TGTGCCAGCAGCTTTTTCGGAAGGGGACAGAATTCACCCCTCCACTTT.

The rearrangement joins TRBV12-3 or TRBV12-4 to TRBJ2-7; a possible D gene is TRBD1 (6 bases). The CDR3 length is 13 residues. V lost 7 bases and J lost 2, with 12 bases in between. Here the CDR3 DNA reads TGTGCCAGCACTCGGGACACCCCCTACGAGCAGTACTTC. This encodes CASTRDTPYEQYF.

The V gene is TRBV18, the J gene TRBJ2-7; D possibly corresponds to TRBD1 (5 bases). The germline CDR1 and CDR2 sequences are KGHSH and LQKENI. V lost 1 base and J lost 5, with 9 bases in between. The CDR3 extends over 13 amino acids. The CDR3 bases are TGTGCCAGCTCACCACAAAGGGGTGACGAGCAGTACTTC. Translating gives CASSPQRGDEQYF.

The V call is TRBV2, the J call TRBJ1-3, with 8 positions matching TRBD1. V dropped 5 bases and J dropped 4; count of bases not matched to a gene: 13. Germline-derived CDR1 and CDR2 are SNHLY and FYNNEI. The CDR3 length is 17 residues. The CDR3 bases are TGTGCCAGCAGTTTTCTTTCCTCTACAGGGGGAGGAAACACCATATATTTT. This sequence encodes CASSFLSSTGGGNTIYF.

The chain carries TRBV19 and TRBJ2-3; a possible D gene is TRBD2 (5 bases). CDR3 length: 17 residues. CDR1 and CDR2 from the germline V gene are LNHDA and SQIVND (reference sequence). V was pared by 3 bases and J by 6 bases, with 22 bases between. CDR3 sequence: CASSIPGSSGTGDTQYF. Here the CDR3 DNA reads TGTGCCAGTAGTATCCCAGGATCCAGCGGTACGGGGGATACGCAGTATTTT. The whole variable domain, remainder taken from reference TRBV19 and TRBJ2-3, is DGGITQSPKYLFRKEGQNVTLSCEQNLNHDAMYWYRQDPGQGLRLIYYSQIVNDFQKGDIAEGYSVSREKKESFPLTVTSAQKNPTAFYLCASSIPGSSGTGDTQYFGPGTRLTVL.

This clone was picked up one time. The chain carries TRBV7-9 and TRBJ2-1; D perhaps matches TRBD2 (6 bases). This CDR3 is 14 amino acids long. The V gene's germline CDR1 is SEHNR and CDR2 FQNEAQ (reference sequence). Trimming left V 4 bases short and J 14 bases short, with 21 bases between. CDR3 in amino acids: CASSYPGRLPGEFF. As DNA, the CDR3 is TGTGCCAGCAGCTACCCCGGACGGCTTCCGGGGGAGTTCTTC.

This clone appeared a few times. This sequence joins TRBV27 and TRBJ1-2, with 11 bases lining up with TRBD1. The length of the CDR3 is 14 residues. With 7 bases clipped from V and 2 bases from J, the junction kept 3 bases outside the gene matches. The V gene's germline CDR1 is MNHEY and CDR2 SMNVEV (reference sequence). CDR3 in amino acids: CASTRTGGNYGYTF. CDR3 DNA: TGTGCCAGCACCCGGACAGGGGGCAACTATGGCTACACCTTC.

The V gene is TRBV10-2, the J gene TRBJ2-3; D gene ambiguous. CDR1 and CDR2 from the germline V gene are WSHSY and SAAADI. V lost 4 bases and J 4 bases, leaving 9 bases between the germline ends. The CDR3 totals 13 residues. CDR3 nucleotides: TGCGCCAGCAGTGTATGGTCGGCAGATACGCAGTATTTT. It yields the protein CASSVWSADTQYF.

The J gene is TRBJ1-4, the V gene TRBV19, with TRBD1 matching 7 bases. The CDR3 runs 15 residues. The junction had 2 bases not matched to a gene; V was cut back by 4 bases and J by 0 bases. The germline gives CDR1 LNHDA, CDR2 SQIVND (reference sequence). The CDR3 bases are TGTGCCAGTAGTACCGGGACAGCAACTAATGAAAAACTGTTTTTT. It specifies CASSTGTATNEKLFF.

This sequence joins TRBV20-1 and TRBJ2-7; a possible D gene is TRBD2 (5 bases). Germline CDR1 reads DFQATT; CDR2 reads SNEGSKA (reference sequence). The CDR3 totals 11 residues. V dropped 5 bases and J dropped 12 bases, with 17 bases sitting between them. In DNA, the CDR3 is TGCAGTGCTGGCGGGTTGTCGGGCGTGTACTTC. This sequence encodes CSAGGLSGVYF.

The CDR3 here is CASSARAGVLSGVETQYF. CDR3 in DNA: TGTGCCAGCAGCGCCCGAGCGGGGGTGCTTAGTGGCGTCGAGACCCAGTACTTC. The chain uses TRBV9 and TRBJ2-5, with 8 bases aligning to TRBD2. The CDR3 is 18 residues long. The germline V gene encodes CDR1 SGDLS and CDR2 YYNGEE. V lost 3 bases and J lost 5; bases outside the gene matches: 18.

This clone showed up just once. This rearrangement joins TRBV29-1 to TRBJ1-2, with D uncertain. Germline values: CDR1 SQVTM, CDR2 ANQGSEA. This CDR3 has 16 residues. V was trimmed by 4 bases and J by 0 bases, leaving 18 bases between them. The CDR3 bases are TGCAGCGTTGTTTTTGCTGCGCATAGCCCTAACTATGGCTACACCTTC. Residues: CSVVFAAHSPNYGYTF. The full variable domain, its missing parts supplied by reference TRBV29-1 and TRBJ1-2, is SAVISQKPSRDICQRGTSLTIQCQVDSQVTMMFWYRQQPGQSLTLIATANQGSEATYESGFVIDKFPISRPNLTFSTLTVSNMSPEDSSIYLCSVVFAAHSPNYGYTFGSGTRLTVV.

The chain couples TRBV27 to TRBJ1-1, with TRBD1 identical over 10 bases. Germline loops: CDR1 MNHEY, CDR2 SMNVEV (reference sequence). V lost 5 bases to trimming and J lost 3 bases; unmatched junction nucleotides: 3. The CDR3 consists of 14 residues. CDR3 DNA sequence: TGTGCCAGCAGTCGACAGGGGGCATACACTGAAGCTTTCTTT. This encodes CASSRQGAYTEAFF.

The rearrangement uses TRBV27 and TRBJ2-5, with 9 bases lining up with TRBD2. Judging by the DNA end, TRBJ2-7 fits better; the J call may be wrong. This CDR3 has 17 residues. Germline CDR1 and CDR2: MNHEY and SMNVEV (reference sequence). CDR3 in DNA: TGTGCCAGCAGTCCTCTAGCGGGGCGGCGTAGCTCCTACGAGCAGTACTTC. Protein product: CASSPLAGRRSSYEQYF.